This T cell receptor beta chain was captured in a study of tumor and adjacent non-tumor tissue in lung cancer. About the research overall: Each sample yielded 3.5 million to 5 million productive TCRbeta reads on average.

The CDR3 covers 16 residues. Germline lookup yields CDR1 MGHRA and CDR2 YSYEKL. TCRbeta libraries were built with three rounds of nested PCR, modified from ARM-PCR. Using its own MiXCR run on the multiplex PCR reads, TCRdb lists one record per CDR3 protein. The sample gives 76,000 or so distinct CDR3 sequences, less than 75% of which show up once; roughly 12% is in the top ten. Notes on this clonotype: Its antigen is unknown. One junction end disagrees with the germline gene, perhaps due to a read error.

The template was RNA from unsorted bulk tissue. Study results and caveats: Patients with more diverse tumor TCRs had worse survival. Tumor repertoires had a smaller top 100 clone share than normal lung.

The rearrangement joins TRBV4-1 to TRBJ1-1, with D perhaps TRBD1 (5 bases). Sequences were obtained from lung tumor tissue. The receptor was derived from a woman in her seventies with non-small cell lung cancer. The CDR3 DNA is TGCGCCAGCAGCCATGTGGGTCAGGGTGTTGACACTGAAGCTCTCTTT. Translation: CASSHVGQGVDTEALF.